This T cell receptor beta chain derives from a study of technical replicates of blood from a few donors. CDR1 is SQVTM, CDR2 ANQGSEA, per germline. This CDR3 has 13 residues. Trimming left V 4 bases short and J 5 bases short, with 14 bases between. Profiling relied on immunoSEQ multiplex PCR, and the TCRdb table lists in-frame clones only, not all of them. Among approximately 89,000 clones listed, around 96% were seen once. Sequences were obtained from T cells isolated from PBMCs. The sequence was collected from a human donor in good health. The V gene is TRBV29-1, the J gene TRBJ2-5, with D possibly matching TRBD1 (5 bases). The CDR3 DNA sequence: TGCAGCGTTGGAAACAGGCCCATGGAGACCCAGTACTTC. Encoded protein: CSVGNRPMETQYF.